This T cell receptor beta chain originates from a study of pediatric ulcerative colitis. The diagnostic colonoscopy in ulcerative colitis patients preceded any immunosuppressive treatment. As to this clone: The antigen remains unidentified.

Sequencing used immunoSEQ multiplex PCR; TCRdb keeps in-frame clones, though not all of them. The data show tens of thousands of clones, 75% to 85% seen once. Study conclusions and caveats: Blood-rectal clonal overlap within each person was significantly higher in ulcerative colitis patients than controls.

The CDR3 length is 15 residues. Trimming removed 1 base from V and 5 bases from J, with 14 bases in between. Germline assignment: CDR1 MGHDK and CDR2 SYGVNS. The receptor comes from a boy aged 5 to 17 with moderate ulcerative colitis. The chain carries TRBV25-1 and TRBJ1-1; D is possibly TRBD1 (5 bases). The sequencing sample was made of blood. The CDR3 DNA is TGTGCCAGCAGTGAATCCCAGGGCGGAAGAACTGAAGCTTTCTTT. Translated, it gives CASSESQGGRTEAFF.